Ten or more counts support the clone carrying this TCR beta chain. No antigen is known for it. The source of the sample is a study of CD8 T cells in ankylosing spondylitis. Study outcomes and limitations: Within ankylosing spondylitis blood, a TCR beta motif made up of under 10 highly homologous variants appeared to be characteristic. Matched ankylosing spondylitis synovial fluid reportedly showed significant enrichment of disease-linked clones. Disease-linked clones were found to be CD8+ and relatively rare in peripheral blood.

Molecular-barcoded quantitative 5'-RACE produced these TCR beta libraries. TCRdb fed the 5' RACE reads into MiXCR, producing one record per CDR3 protein. The table includes over 200,000 distinct CDR3 sequences, 8% to 11% detected once. This CDR3 contains 17 residues. Trimming cost V 0 bases and J 9 bases, with 19 bases left between them. Per the germline V gene, CDR1 is SGHRS and CDR2 is YFSETQ. Sequencing was carried out using blood, either unsorted or a sorted T cell fraction (not recorded which). This receptor was taken from a male donor with ankylosing spondylitis or in good health (not recorded which). The chain is built from TRBV5-1 and TRBJ1-6, with unresolved D. DNA for the CDR3: TGCGCCAGCAGCTTGGGCGCTGAACAAGGGATCTCTTCACCCCTCCACTTT. Its translation: CASSLGAEQGISSPLHF.